This TCR beta chain was sequenced in a study of cytomegalovirus exposure and HLA in healthy donors. Study at large: The roughly 110 validation repertoires matched the roughly 650 first-cohort repertoires in platform, a later analysis reported.

Per the germline V gene, CDR1 is KGHSY and CDR2 is FQNENV. V lost 6 bases and J lost 5, with 13 bases in between. CDR3 length: 14 amino acids. Libraries were prepared by immunoSEQ multiplex PCR; TCRdb keeps only in-frame clonotypes and omits some of them. The sample includes about 170,000 clones, just under 90% of them seen just once. The sequenced sample was PBMCs. The chain recombines TRBV16 with TRBJ1-4, with D maybe TRBD1 (5 bases). The source is a man aged 18 to 30 in good health and CMV-seropositive. In DNA form, the CDR3 reads TGTGCCAGCAGACCTCAGGGAGGGAATGAAAAACTGTTTTTT. Translation: CASRPQGGNEKLFF.